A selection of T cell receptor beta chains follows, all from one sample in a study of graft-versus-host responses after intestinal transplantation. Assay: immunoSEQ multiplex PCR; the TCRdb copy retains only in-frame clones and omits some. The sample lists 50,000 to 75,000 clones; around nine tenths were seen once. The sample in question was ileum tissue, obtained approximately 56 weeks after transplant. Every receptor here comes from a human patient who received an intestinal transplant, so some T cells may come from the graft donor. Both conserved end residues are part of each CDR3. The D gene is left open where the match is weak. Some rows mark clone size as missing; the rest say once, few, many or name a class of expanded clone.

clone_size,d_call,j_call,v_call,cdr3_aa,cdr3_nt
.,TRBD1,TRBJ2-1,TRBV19,CASSTVGQGRSYYNEQFF,TGTGCCAGTAGTACCGTTGGACAGGGAAGGTCTTACTACAATGAGCAGTTCTTC
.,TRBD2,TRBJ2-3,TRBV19,CASSIDGGGDTQYF,TGTGCCAGTAGTATAGACGGGGGGGGAGATACGCAGTATTTT
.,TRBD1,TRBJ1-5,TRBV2,CASSEAVGQGGFNNQPQHF,TGTGCCAGCAGTGAAGCGGTAGGACAGGGCGGGTTCAACAATCAGCCCCAGCATTTT
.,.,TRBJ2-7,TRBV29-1,CSVEGDSYEQYF,TGCAGCGTTGAAGGCGACTCCTACGAGCAGTACTTC
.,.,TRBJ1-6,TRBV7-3,CASSSAGANSPLHF,TGTGCCAGCAGCTCCGCCGGGGCAAATTCACCCCTCCACTTT
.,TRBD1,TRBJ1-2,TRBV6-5,CASSTRDRGHGYTF,TGTGCCAGCAGTACTCGGGACAGGGGACATGGCTACACCTTC
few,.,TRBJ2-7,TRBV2,CASGIVYEQYF,TGTGCCAGCGGGATTGTCTACGAGCAGTACTTC
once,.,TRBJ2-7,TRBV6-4,CASMGLRVRDEQYF,TGTGCCAGCATGGGTTTGCGGGTTCGCGACGAGCAGTACTTC
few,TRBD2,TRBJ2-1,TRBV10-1,CASPRPGGHNEQFF,TGCGCCAGTCCTAGGCCGGGGGGACACAATGAGCAGTTCTTC
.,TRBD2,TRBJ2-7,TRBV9,CASSVSGAGAKSYEQYF,TGTGCCAGCAGCGTTTCAGGAGCGGGAGCGAAATCCTACGAGCAGTACTTC
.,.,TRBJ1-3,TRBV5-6,CASSLAPLFSGNTIYF,TGTGCCAGCAGCTTGGCACCGCTGTTCTCTGGAAACACCATATATTTT
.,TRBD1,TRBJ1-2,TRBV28,CASGTGTGGYGYTF,TGTGCCAGCGGCACCGGGACAGGGGGCTATGGCTACACCTTC
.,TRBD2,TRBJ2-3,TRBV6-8,CASSYRTSGRATDTQYF,TGTGCCAGCAGTTACAGGACTAGCGGGAGAGCGACAGATACGCAGTATTTT
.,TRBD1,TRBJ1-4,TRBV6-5,CASQTGDNEKLFF,TGTGCCAGCCAGACAGGGGACAATGAAAAACTGTTTTTT
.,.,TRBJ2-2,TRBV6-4,CASSDRQNTGELFF,TGTGCCAGCAGTGATAGACAGAATACCGGGGAGCTGTTTTTT
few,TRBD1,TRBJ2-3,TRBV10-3,CAISRTGLDTQYF,TGTGCCATCAGTCGGACAGGGTTGGATACGCAGTATTTT
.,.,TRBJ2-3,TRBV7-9,CASSSGVSDYHTQYF,TGTGCCAGCAGCTCAGGGGTATCTGACTACCATACGCAGTATTTT
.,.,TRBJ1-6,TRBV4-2,CASSQDGGGRGPLHF,TGTGCCAGCAGCCAAGATGGGGGAGGGCGAGGCCCCCTCCACTTT
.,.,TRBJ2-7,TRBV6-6,CASSPRSSYEQYF,TGTGCCAGCAGTCCTAGGTCCTCCTACGAGCAGTACTTC
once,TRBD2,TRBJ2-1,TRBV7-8,CASSSPGLATYNEQFF,TGTGCCAGCAGTTCCCCGGGACTAGCGACCTACAATGAGCAGTTCTTC
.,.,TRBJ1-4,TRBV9,CASSVAGTSNEKLFF,TGTGCCAGCAGCGTAGCAGGTACCTCTAATGAAAAACTGTTTTTT
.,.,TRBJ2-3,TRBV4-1,CASSPATDTQYF,TGCGCCAGCAGCCCTGCCACAGATACGCAGTATTTT
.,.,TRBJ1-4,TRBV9,CASSVDQGEKLFF,TGTGCCAGCAGCGTAGACCAAGGTGAAAAACTGTTTTTT
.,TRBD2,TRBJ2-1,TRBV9,CASSVEGLAGPSSYNEQFF,TGTGCCAGCAGCGTAGAAGGACTAGCGGGCCCGAGCTCCTACAATGAGCAGTTCTTC
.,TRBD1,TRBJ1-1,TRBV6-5,CASSLKGAQNTEAFF,TGTGCCAGCAGCCTTAAGGGGGCCCAGAACACTGAAGCTTTCTTT
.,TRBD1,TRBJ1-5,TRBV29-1,CSVASGTGLDQPQHF,TGCAGCGTAGCTTCCGGGACAGGGTTGGATCAGCCCCAGCATTTT
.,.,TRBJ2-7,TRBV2,CASSPSAGAHEQYF,TGTGCCAGCAGCCCCTCGGCGGGGGCCCACGAGCAGTACTTC
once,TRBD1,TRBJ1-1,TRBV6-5,CASRGRDRGLTEAFF,TGTGCCAGCAGGGGCCGAGACAGGGGGCTCACTGAAGCTTTCTTT
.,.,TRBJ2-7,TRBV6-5,CASSDKTALRQYF,TGTGCCAGCAGTGACAAAACCGCTCTACGGCAGTACTTC
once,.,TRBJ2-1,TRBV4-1,CASSQDLLQTYNEQFF,TGCGCCAGCAGCCAAGATCTATTACAGACCTACAATGAGCAGTTCTTC
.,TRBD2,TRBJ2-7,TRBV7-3,CASSFSSGRAYEQYF,TGTGCCAGCAGCTTTTCTAGCGGGAGGGCCTACGAGCAGTACTTC
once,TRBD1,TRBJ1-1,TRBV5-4,CASSFWTGRDTEAFF,TGTGCCAGCAGCTTCTGGACAGGGAGGGATACTGAAGCTTTCTTT
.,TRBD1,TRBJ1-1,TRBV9,CASSETGTGDTEAFF,TGTGCCAGCAGCGAAACCGGGACAGGGGACACTGAAGCTTTCTTT
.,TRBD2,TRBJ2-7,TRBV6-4,CASSDKGGITYEQYF,TGTGCCAGCAGTGACAAGGGAGGGATCACCTACGAGCAGTACTTC
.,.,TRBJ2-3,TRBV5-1,CASRITDTQYF,TGCGCCAGCAGAATCACAGATACGCAGTATTTT
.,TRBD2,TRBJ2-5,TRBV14,CASSQVGGEGETQYF,TGTGCCAGCAGCCAAGTCGGTGGGGAGGGAGAGACCCAGTACTTC
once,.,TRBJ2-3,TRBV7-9,CASSPRTVTDTQYF,TGTGCCAGCAGCCCGCGGACAGTAACAGATACGCAGTATTTT
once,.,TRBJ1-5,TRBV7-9,CASSFGLSNQPQHF,TGTGCCAGCAGCTTCGGACTTAGCAATCAGCCCCAGCATTTT
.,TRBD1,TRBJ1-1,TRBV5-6,CASSLTGGTEAFF,TGTGCCAGCAGCTTGACAGGGGGCACTGAAGCTTTCTTT
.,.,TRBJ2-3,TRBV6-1,CASSPTHTDTQYF,TGTGCCAGCAGCCCTACCCACACAGATACGCAGTATTTT
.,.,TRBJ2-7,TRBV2,CASTQQGASVEQYF,TGTGCCAGCACCCAACAGGGCGCTTCGGTAGAGCAGTACTTC
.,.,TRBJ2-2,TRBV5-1,CASSLVGTPNTGELFF,TGCGCCAGCAGCTTGGTAGGCACCCCGAACACCGGGGAGCTGTTTTTT
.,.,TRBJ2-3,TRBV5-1,CASSLIGGTDTQYF,TGCGCCAGCAGCTTGATAGGGGGCACAGATACGCAGTATTTT
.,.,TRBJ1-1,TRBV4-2,CASSQDMGGPNTEAFF,TGTGCCAGCAGCCAAGATATGGGAGGGCCAAACACTGAAGCTTTCTTT
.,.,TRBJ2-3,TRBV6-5,CASSYSMYVATDTQYF,TGTGCCAGCAGTTACTCGATGTACGTAGCCACAGATACGCAGTATTTT
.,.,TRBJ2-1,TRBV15,CATSREGRQRSYNEQFF,TGTGCCACCAGCAGAGAGGGACGACAACGCTCCTACAATGAGCAGTTCTTC
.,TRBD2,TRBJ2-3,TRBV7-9,CASSFSGNLTDTQYF,TGTGCCAGCAGCTTTAGCGGGAACCTCACAGATACGCAGTATTTT